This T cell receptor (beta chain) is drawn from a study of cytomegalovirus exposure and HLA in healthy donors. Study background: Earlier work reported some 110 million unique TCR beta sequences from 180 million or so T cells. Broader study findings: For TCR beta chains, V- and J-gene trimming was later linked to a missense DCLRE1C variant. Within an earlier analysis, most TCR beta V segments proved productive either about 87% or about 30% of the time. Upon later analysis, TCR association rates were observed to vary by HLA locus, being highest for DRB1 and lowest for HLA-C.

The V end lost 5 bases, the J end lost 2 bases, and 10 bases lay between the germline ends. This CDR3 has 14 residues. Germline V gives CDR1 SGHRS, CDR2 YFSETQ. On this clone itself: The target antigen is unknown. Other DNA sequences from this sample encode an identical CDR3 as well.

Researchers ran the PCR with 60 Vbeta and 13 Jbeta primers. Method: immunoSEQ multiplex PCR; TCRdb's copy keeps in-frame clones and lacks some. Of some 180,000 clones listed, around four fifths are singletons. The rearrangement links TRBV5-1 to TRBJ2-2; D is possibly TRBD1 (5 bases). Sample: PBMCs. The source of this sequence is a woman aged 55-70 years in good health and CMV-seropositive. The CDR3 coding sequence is TGCGCCAGCAGTCTTCAGGGCAACACCGGGGAGCTGTTTTTT. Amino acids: CASSLQGNTGELFF.